The T cell receptor beta chain described here comes from a study of long-term antiretroviral therapy in people with HIV. V lost 3 bases and J 7 bases, leaving 13 bases between the germline ends. There are 13 residues in the CDR3. Per germline, CDR1 SGHDT and CDR2 YYEEEE. An immunoSEQ assay, version v3.0, was performed at survey level. Produced via immunoSEQ multiplex PCR; TCRdb's table is partial and in-frame only. The data show fewer than 20,000 clones, 78% seen once. The J gene is TRBJ1-1, the V gene TRBV5-6, with unresolved D. The sequence was obtained from a woman between 50 and 59 years old with HIV. The sequences come from unsorted PBMCs, collected 0.3 years after starting antiretroviral therapy. The CDR3 loop reads CASSYGLDGEAFF. The CDR3 DNA reads TGTGCCAGCAGCTACGGGCTGGACGGTGAAGCTTTCTTT.